These T cell receptor beta chains were read from a single sample in a study of siplizumab effects on memory and regulatory T cells. Produced via immunoSEQ multiplex PCR; TCRdb's table is partial and in-frame only. This table holds more than 70,000 clones, 95% found once. Sequencing was carried out using CD8+ T cells sorted from blood. The receptors stem from a human donor in good health. The CDR3 runs from the conserved cysteine through the conserved F or W. D genes are given only for firm matches. Clone size, where shown, is once, few, many, or a class for clones that have expanded.

v_call: TRBV10-3
j_call: TRBJ2-7
clone_size: NA
d_call: NA
cdr3_aa: CAISDPVTVGFVEQYF
cdr3_nt: TGTGCCATCAGTGATCCAGTAACAGTGGGTTTTGTAGAGCAGTACTTC

v_call: TRBV5-1
j_call: TRBJ2-7
clone_size: once
d_call: TRBD2
cdr3_aa: CASSLVSGSSYEQYF
cdr3_nt: TGCGCCAGCAGCTTGGTGAGCGGGAGTAGTTACGAGCAGTACTTC

v_call: TRBV7-6
j_call: TRBJ1-1
clone_size: NA
d_call: TRBD1
cdr3_aa: CASSLRAVRSREQGAPRAEAFF
cdr3_nt: TGTGCCAGCAGCTTAAGGGCTGTTAGGTCCCGAGAACAGGGGGCCCCACGAGCTGAAGCTTTCTTT

v_call: TRBV7-9
j_call: TRBJ2-3
clone_size: NA
d_call: NA
cdr3_aa: CASSFQPGPFRDTQYF
cdr3_nt: TGTGCCAGCAGCTTCCAGCCGGGCCCCTTTAGAGATACGCAGTATTTT

v_call: TRBV6-6
j_call: TRBJ2-5
clone_size: NA
d_call: TRBD1
cdr3_aa: CASTRDRGETQYF
cdr3_nt: TGTGCCAGCACCCGGGACAGGGGAGAGACCCAGTACTTC

v_call: TRBV4-1
j_call: TRBJ2-7
clone_size: NA
d_call: NA
cdr3_aa: CASSLRGDSSSYEQYF
cdr3_nt: TGCGCCAGCAGTTTACGTGGGGATTCGAGCTCCTACGAGCAGTACTTC

v_call: TRBV30
j_call: TRBJ2-5
clone_size: NA
d_call: NA
cdr3_aa: CAWSVIGETQYF
cdr3_nt: TGTGCCTGGAGTGTGATCGGAGAGACCCAGTACTTC

v_call: TRBV7-8
j_call: TRBJ2-2
clone_size: NA
d_call: TRBD2
cdr3_aa: CASSLGLAGVYTGELFF
cdr3_nt: TGTGCCAGCAGCTTGGGACTAGCGGGAGTGTATACCGGGGAGCTGTTTTTT

v_call: TRBV11-3
j_call: TRBJ2-5
clone_size: NA
d_call: TRBD2
cdr3_aa: CASSSGSWETQYF
cdr3_nt: TGTGCCAGCAGTAGCGGGAGCTGGGAGACCCAGTACTTC

v_call: TRBV13
j_call: TRBJ2-3
clone_size: NA
d_call: TRBD2
cdr3_aa: CASSLYGGRLTDTQYF
cdr3_nt: TGTGCCAGCAGCTTATACGGCGGGAGGCTCACAGATACGCAGTATTTT

v_call: TRBV7-8
j_call: TRBJ2-1
clone_size: NA
d_call: TRBD2
cdr3_aa: CASSPYAGVGEQFF
cdr3_nt: TGTGCCAGCAGCCCATATGCGGGAGTTGGTGAGCAGTTCTTC

v_call: TRBV19
j_call: TRBJ1-5
clone_size: NA
d_call: TRBD1
cdr3_aa: CASLRTGAYNQPQHF
cdr3_nt: TGTGCCAGTCTTAGGACAGGGGCCTACAATCAGCCCCAGCATTTT

v_call: TRBV11-1
j_call: TRBJ2-7
clone_size: NA
d_call: TRBD2
cdr3_aa: CASSLQLAGEFNEQYF
cdr3_nt: TGTGCCAGCAGCTTACAACTAGCGGGAGAATTTAACGAGCAGTACTTC

v_call: TRBV5-6
j_call: TRBJ1-5
clone_size: NA
d_call: TRBD1
cdr3_aa: CASTRMDRSQPQHF
cdr3_nt: TGTGCCAGCACCCGAATGGACAGGTCTCAGCCCCAGCATTTT

v_call: TRBV18
j_call: TRBJ2-7
clone_size: NA
d_call: NA
cdr3_aa: CASSQGGQLVRYEQYF
cdr3_nt: TGTGCCAGCTCACAGGGTGGGCAGCTGGTTCGCTACGAGCAGTACTTC

v_call: TRBV27
j_call: TRBJ1-2
clone_size: NA
d_call: TRBD1
cdr3_aa: CASSLSWDRVGYTF
cdr3_nt: TGTGCCAGCAGTTTATCGTGGGACAGGGTCGGCTACACCTTC

v_call: TRBV30
j_call: TRBJ2-1
clone_size: NA
d_call: NA
cdr3_aa: CAWLQMVYNEQFF
cdr3_nt: TGTGCCTGGTTGCAGATGGTCTACAATGAGCAGTTCTTC

v_call: TRBV10-1
j_call: TRBJ2-7
clone_size: NA
d_call: TRBD1
cdr3_aa: CASSARTGGYEQYF
cdr3_nt: TGCGCCAGCAGTGCTAGAACAGGGGGCTACGAGCAGTACTTC

v_call: TRBV6-5
j_call: TRBJ2-5
clone_size: NA
d_call: NA
cdr3_aa: CASSYSQETQYF
cdr3_nt: TGTGCCAGCAGTTACTCCCAAGAGACCCAGTACTTC

v_call: TRBV6-6
j_call: TRBJ2-7
clone_size: once
d_call: TRBD2
cdr3_aa: CASTLTGGTNEQYF
cdr3_nt: TGTGCCAGCACTTTAACCGGCGGGACTAACGAGCAGTACTTC

v_call: TRBV7-9
j_call: TRBJ2-7
clone_size: NA
d_call: TRBD2
cdr3_aa: CASSPIGLAGEQYF
cdr3_nt: TGTGCCAGCAGCCCAATCGGACTAGCAGGCGAGCAGTACTTC

v_call: TRBV19
j_call: TRBJ2-3
clone_size: NA
d_call: NA
cdr3_aa: CASTLGGESTDTQYF
cdr3_nt: TGTGCCAGTACCCTCGGTGGGGAAAGCACAGATACGCAGTATTTT

v_call: TRBV27
j_call: TRBJ2-7
clone_size: NA
d_call: TRBD2
cdr3_aa: CASSLWVREGRLYEQYF
cdr3_nt: TGTGCCAGCAGTTTATGGGTGCGGGAGGGCCGATTGTACGAGCAGTACTTC

v_call: TRBV7-8
j_call: TRBJ1-6
clone_size: NA
d_call: NA
cdr3_aa: CASSSGTDLHF
cdr3_nt: TGTGCCAGCAGCTCCGGGACGGACCTCCACTTT

v_call: TRBV18
j_call: TRBJ1-1
clone_size: NA
d_call: NA
cdr3_aa: CASSPQGRNTEAFF
cdr3_nt: TGTGCCAGCTCACCACAAGGGCGAAACACTGAAGCTTTCTTT

v_call: TRBV13
j_call: TRBJ2-7
clone_size: NA
d_call: NA
cdr3_aa: CASSQATQLGSYEQYF
cdr3_nt: TGCGCCAGCAGCCAAGCAACACAGCTTGGGTCCTACGAGCAGTACTTC

v_call: TRBV19
j_call: TRBJ1-1
clone_size: NA
d_call: TRBD1
cdr3_aa: CASSPRTGANTEAFF
cdr3_nt: TGTGCCAGTAGTCCTCGGACAGGTGCGAACACTGAAGCTTTCTTT

v_call: TRBV19
j_call: TRBJ1-1
clone_size: NA
d_call: TRBD1
cdr3_aa: CASRQGDTEAFF
cdr3_nt: TGTGCCAGCAGACAGGGGGACACTGAAGCTTTCTTT

v_call: TRBV2
j_call: TRBJ2-1
clone_size: NA
d_call: TRBD1
cdr3_aa: CVSQAGKTLRDRGDNEQFF
cdr3_nt: TGTGTATCCCAAGCCGGCAAAACCCTCCGGGACAGGGGTGACAATGAGCAGTTCTTC

v_call: TRBV7-8
j_call: TRBJ2-7
clone_size: NA
d_call: TRBD1
cdr3_aa: CASSLARTGHNEQYF
cdr3_nt: TGTGCCAGCAGCTTAGCAAGGACAGGGCACAACGAGCAGTACTTC

v_call: TRBV9
j_call: TRBJ1-5
clone_size: NA
d_call: TRBD1
cdr3_aa: CASSVSGQANQPQHF
cdr3_nt: TGTGCCAGCAGCGTCTCAGGACAGGCAAATCAGCCCCAGCATTTT

v_call: TRBV5-6
j_call: TRBJ2-7
clone_size: NA
d_call: TRBD1
cdr3_aa: CASSFPLDRPYEQYF
cdr3_nt: TGTGCCAGCAGCTTCCCCTTGGACAGGCCATACGAGCAGTACTTC

v_call: TRBV11-2
j_call: TRBJ2-5
clone_size: few
d_call: TRBD2
cdr3_aa: CASSLGAGGRFLRETQYF
cdr3_nt: TGTGCCAGCAGCTTAGGCGCGGGAGGTCGGTTTTTGAGAGAGACCCAGTACTTC

v_call: TRBV4-1
j_call: TRBJ2-2
clone_size: once
d_call: NA
cdr3_aa: CASSLSGGLVGELFF
cdr3_nt: TGCGCCAGCAGCCTTTCCGGGGGGCTGGTCGGGGAGCTGTTTTTT

v_call: TRBV11-2
j_call: TRBJ2-1
clone_size: NA
d_call: NA
cdr3_aa: CASSLGSGAGSYNEQFF
cdr3_nt: TGTGCCAGCAGCTTAGGTTCCGGGGCGGGCTCCTACAATGAGCAGTTCTTC

v_call: TRBV6-5
j_call: TRBJ2-7
clone_size: once
d_call: TRBD1
cdr3_aa: CASGTTGSEQYF
cdr3_nt: TGTGCCAGCGGAACGACAGGGTCAGAGCAGTACTTC

v_call: TRBV19
j_call: TRBJ2-1
clone_size: NA
d_call: TRBD2
cdr3_aa: CASSITSGYYNEQFF
cdr3_nt: TGTGCCAGTAGTATCACTAGCGGGTACTACAATGAGCAGTTCTTC

v_call: TRBV11-3
j_call: TRBJ2-2
clone_size: NA
d_call: NA
cdr3_aa: CASSPLTEFWGDMDTGELFF
cdr3_nt: TGTGCCAGCAGCCCACTTACAGAATTCTGGGGTGACATGGACACCGGGGAGCTGTTTTTT

v_call: TRBV12-5
j_call: TRBJ2-5
clone_size: NA
d_call: NA
cdr3_aa: CASAQKETQYF
cdr3_nt: TGTGCTAGTGCCCAAAAAGAGACCCAGTACTTC

v_call: TRBV28
j_call: TRBJ2-2
clone_size: NA
d_call: TRBD2
cdr3_aa: CASSLLRIAGTGELFF
cdr3_nt: TGTGCCAGCAGTTTATTAAGAATAGCGGGCACCGGGGAGCTGTTTTTT

v_call: TRBV14
j_call: TRBJ2-7
clone_size: NA
d_call: NA
cdr3_aa: CASSQEYGGTYEQYF
cdr3_nt: TGTGCCAGCAGCCAAGAGTATGGGGGTACCTACGAGCAGTACTTC

v_call: TRBV7-9
j_call: TRBJ2-5
clone_size: NA
d_call: NA
cdr3_aa: CASRTTNQETQYF
cdr3_nt: TGTGCCAGCAGAACGACAAACCAAGAGACCCAGTACTTC

v_call: TRBV29-1
j_call: TRBJ2-1
clone_size: NA
d_call: NA
cdr3_aa: CSVEDARLPGNEQFF
cdr3_nt: TGCAGCGTTGAAGACGCCAGGCTTCCGGGCAATGAGCAGTTCTTC

v_call: TRBV9
j_call: TRBJ1-1
clone_size: NA
d_call: NA
cdr3_aa: CASSVAGTNTEAFF
cdr3_nt: TGTGCCAGCAGCGTAGCTGGGACGAACACTGAAGCTTTCTTT

v_call: TRBV19
j_call: TRBJ2-1
clone_size: NA
d_call: NA
cdr3_aa: CASSIIGDLEQFF
cdr3_nt: TGTGCCAGTAGTATAATCGGGGACTTAGAGCAGTTCTTC

v_call: TRBV5-5
j_call: TRBJ1-1
clone_size: NA
d_call: NA
cdr3_aa: CASSPRGTEAFF
cdr3_nt: TGTGCCAGCAGCCCCAGAGGGACTGAAGCTTTCTTT

v_call: TRBV29-1
j_call: TRBJ2-7
clone_size: NA
d_call: TRBD1
cdr3_aa: CSVEEAGTGDEQYF
cdr3_nt: TGCAGCGTTGAAGAGGCCGGGACAGGGGACGAGCAGTACTTC

v_call: TRBV6-5
j_call: TRBJ2-7
clone_size: NA
d_call: NA
cdr3_aa: CASPDREQYF
cdr3_nt: TGTGCCAGCCCCGATCGCGAGCAGTACTTC

v_call: TRBV6-6
j_call: TRBJ2-7
clone_size: NA
d_call: NA
cdr3_aa: CASSTDGSSYEQYF
cdr3_nt: TGTGCCAGCAGCACCGACGGGAGCTCCTACGAGCAGTACTTC

v_call: TRBV28
j_call: TRBJ2-1
clone_size: NA
d_call: TRBD2
cdr3_aa: CASSTPGLANNEQFF
cdr3_nt: TGTGCCAGCAGTACCCCGGGACTAGCGAACAATGAGCAGTTCTTC

v_call: TRBV9
j_call: TRBJ2-1
clone_size: NA
d_call: NA
cdr3_aa: CASSSRSLASKQYNEQFF
cdr3_nt: TGTGCCAGCAGCTCCCGCTCCTTAGCGTCCAAACAGTACAATGAGCAGTTCTTC